Below, 26 T cell receptor beta chains from the same sample are listed, as sequenced in a study of blood T cells in healthy people across ages. PCR was performed a second time for about 7 to 11 cycles using a sample-barcoded 5' primer and a J-beta primer mix. TCRdb reprocessed the 5' RACE reads via MiXCR and lists one record per CDR3 protein. The sample lists roughly 700,000 distinct CDR3 sequences, just under 25% seen once, with under 10% in the top ten. These data also featured in a second study, about T cells of mothers and their children.

Material: blood. The receptors shown here come from a boy between 10 and 17 years old in good health.

This clonotype was seen only a few times. This chain links TRBV14 with TRBJ2-1; D is ambiguous. V lost 4 bases, J lost 8 bases, and 15 bases lay in between. Germline CDR1 SGHDN, CDR2 FVKESK. CDR3 length: 14 amino acids. The CDR3 spells CASSLDELGDEQFF. The DNA for the CDR3 is TGTGCCAGCAGCCTCGACGAGCTAGGCGATGAGCAGTTCTTC. The whole variable domain, remainder taken from reference TRBV14 and TRBJ2-1, is EAGVTQFPSHSVIEKGQTVTLRCDPISGHDNLYWYRRVMGKEIKFLLHFVKESKQDESGMPNNRFLAERTGGTYSTLKVQPAELEDSGVYFCASSLDELGDEQFFGPGTRLTVL.

This chain joins TRBV18 and TRBJ2-1; 9 bases are a match to TRBD1. The length of the CDR3 is 14 residues. Germline CDR1 is KGHSH and CDR2 is LQKENI. The J segment lost 8 bases and the V segment lost 1 base, leaving 3 bases of the junction unmatched. In DNA form, the CDR3 reads TGTGCCAGCTCACCACTCGGACAGGGGCATGAGCAGTTCTTC. Residues: CASSPLGQGHEQFF.

A few counts support this clonotype. This rearrangement joins TRBV28 to TRBJ2-6; 8 nucleotides match TRBD1. Unmatched junction bases numbered 6, after V lost 3 bases and J lost 2 bases. This CDR3 spans 17 amino acids. Germline V CDR1 and CDR2: MDHEN, SYDVKM. Written as DNA, the CDR3 is TGTGCCAGCAGTTTGAGACAGGGGAAGCCTGGGGCCAACGTCCTGACTTTC. Residues: CASSLRQGKPGANVLTF.

This clonotype turned up a few times. This sequence joins TRBV20-1 and TRBJ2-1, with D possibly being TRBD2 (5 bases). The germline CDR1 and CDR2 sequences are DFQATT and SNEGSKA (reference sequence). This CDR3 has 16 residues. The V end was cut by 6 bases, the J end by 0 bases, with 18 bases between. CDR3 coding DNA: TGCAGTGCCCCCTCGGCGGGCCTAAGCTCCTACAATGAGCAGTTCTTC. Translation: CSAPSAGLSSYNEQFF.

The V and J genes are TRBV28 and TRBJ2-7; D is perhaps TRBD2 (5 bases). Germline assignment: CDR1 MDHEN and CDR2 SYDVKM. V dropped 3 bases and J dropped 2 bases, with 17 bases sitting between them. The CDR3 is 16 residues long. CDR3 DNA: TGTGCCAGCAGTTTCCTCGACCTAGAGGGAGCCTACGAGCAGTACTTC. Its translation is CASSFLDLEGAYEQYF.

This clonotype was detected only a few times. The rearrangement uses TRBV28 and TRBJ2-7; 7 nucleotides align to TRBD2. With V trimmed by 4 bases and J by 2 bases, 8 bases remained unmatched. Looked up from germline, CDR1 is MDHEN and CDR2 is SYDVKM. This CDR3 region has 15 residues. CDR3 loop: CASSSPGTTTYEQYF. DNA for the CDR3: TGTGCCAGCAGTTCCCCCGGGACTACCACCTACGAGCAGTACTTC.

V gene TRBV12-3 or TRBV12-4 combines with J gene TRBJ2-7; maybe TRBD1 (6 bases). The CDR3 sequence is 16 residues long. V lost 7 bases, J lost 1 base, and 20 bases lay in between. CDR3 sequence reads: CASNFFTGKGSYEQYF. As DNA, the CDR3 is TGTGCCAGCAACTTCTTCACAGGGAAGGGATCCTACGAGCAGTACTTC.

The rearrangement links TRBV9 to TRBJ2-1, with D hard to call. The DNA end is more similar to TRBJ2-5, so the J call may be wrong. The CDR3 has 14 amino acids. Germline lookup yields CDR1 SGDLS and CDR2 YYNGEE. The CDR3 DNA reads TGTGCCAGCAGCGTAGGAGTCCTCCCAGAGACCCAGTACTTC. Its protein is CASSVGVLPETQYF.

This clonotype was seen a handful of times. This chain joins TRBV7-2 and TRBJ2-5; the match to TRBD2 covers 10 bases. This CDR3 has 19 residues. Trimming took 5 bases from V and 0 from J; bases not matched to a gene: 15. The germline V gene has CDR1 SGHTA and CDR2 FQGNSA. Written as DNA, the CDR3 is TGTGCCAGCAGCGGCCTAGCGGGGGAGATGGGTGGCGACCAAGAGACCCAGTACTTC. It translates to CASSGLAGEMGGDQETQYF.

This clonotype was seen only a few times. The chain combines TRBV4-3 with TRBJ2-3; 10 bases agree with TRBD2. V trimming: 4 bases; J trimming: 2 bases; junction bases outside the gene matches: 3. CDR3 length equals 15 residues. The germline CDR1 and CDR2 sequences are LGHNA and YSLEER. This chain's CDR3 is CASSLSGGHTDTQYF. CDR3 bases: TGCGCCAGCAGCCTTAGCGGGGGGCACACAGATACGCAGTATTTT.

Only a few counts were recorded for this clonotype. This chain connects TRBV18 to TRBJ2-5, with D possibly TRBD2 on 5 matching bases. TRBJ2-1 matches the DNA end more closely, so the J call is doubtful. Germline V CDR1 and CDR2: KGHSH, LQKENI. This CDR3 has 13 residues. CDR3 nucleotides: TGTGCCAGCTCCCTTGGGGAGTTAAGGGAGCAGTTCTTC. Its protein product is CASSLGELREQFF.

The gene calls are TRBV27 and TRBJ2-5; a weak D match, TRBD1 (5 bases). The end of the DNA aligns better with TRBJ2-7, so the J call may be wrong. CDR1 is MNHEY and CDR2 is SMNVEV in the germline V gene (reference sequence). The CDR3 runs 15 residues. The CDR3 region is CASSPDRLSSYEQYF. The CDR3 bases are TGTGCCAGCAGCCCTGACAGACTCAGCTCCTACGAGCAGTACTTC.

The gene calls are TRBV29-1 and TRBJ2-6; weak D call: TRBD1 (6 bases). V was trimmed by 4 bases and J by 8 bases, leaving 15 bases between them. CDR3 length equals 14 residues. Germline CDR1 SQVTM, CDR2 ANQGSEA. The CDR3 DNA reads TGCAGCGTTGGAGTTACAGGGAAACCCAACGTCCTGACTTTC. Its translation: CSVGVTGKPNVLTF.

This clonotype was recorded at least ten times. V and J are TRBV29-1 and TRBJ2-5, with 9 bases identical to TRBD1. CDR1 and CDR2 (germline): SQVTM, ANQGSEA. There are 14 residues in the CDR3. Trimming removed 2 bases from V and 4 bases from J; junction bases left unmatched: 5. This CDR3 is CSVELGQGRETQYF. CDR3 nucleotide sequence: TGCAGCGTTGAACTTGGACAGGGGAGAGAGACCCAGTACTTC.

The genes are TRBV29-1 and TRBJ1-1, with TRBD1 matching 8 bases. CDR3 length equals 14 residues. The V segment lost 3 bases and the J segment 7 bases; nucleotides outside the gene matches: 10. CDR1 and CDR2 (germline): SQVTM, ANQGSEA. The CDR3 loop reads CSVDPEQGVFEAFF. CDR3 sequence (DNA): TGCAGCGTTGATCCCGAACAGGGGGTGTTTGAAGCTTTCTTT.

There are a few counts of this clonotype. The rearrangement joins TRBV12-3 or TRBV12-4 to TRBJ2-5; D remains unclear. The CDR3 spans 13 residues. The V end lost 4 bases, the J end lost 2 bases, and 8 bases lay between the germline ends. CDR3 residues: CASSWQEQETQYF. The CDR3 nucleotides read TGTGCCAGCAGTTGGCAAGAGCAAGAGACCCAGTACTTC.

This chain links TRBV24-1 with TRBJ2-3, with D possibly being TRBD1 or TRBD2 (5 bases each). CDR1 is KGHDR, CDR2 SFDVKD, per germline. Deletions cut 7 bases from V and 7 bases from J, with 17 bases between. The length of the CDR3 is 14 residues. For the CDR3, the DNA is TGTGCCACCAGCGGGACGGCTAAAGCGAATACGCAGTATTTT. Translating it yields CATSGTAKANTQYF.

The chain joins TRBV5-1 to TRBJ2-5, with TRBD1 identical over 8 bases. This CDR3 comprises 15 residues. Germline CDR1 reads SGHRS; CDR2 reads YFSETQ. V shed 4 bases, J shed 4 bases, and the junction held 9 bases outside the gene matches. CDR3 region: CASSPYGQGTETQYF. As DNA, the CDR3 is TGCGCCAGCAGCCCCTACGGACAGGGCACAGAGACCCAGTACTTC.

The J gene is TRBJ1-4, the V gene TRBV3-1, with D perhaps TRBD1 (5 bases). CDR1 and CDR2 from the germline V gene are LGHDT and YNNKEL (reference sequence). The CDR3 sequence is 16 residues long. V was pared by 1 base and J by 4 bases, with 13 bases between. Written as DNA, the CDR3 is TGTGCCAGCAGCCAAGTAGCGGGGGGTTATAATGAAAAACTGTTTTTT. It encodes CASSQVAGGYNEKLFF.

This clonotype has only a few counts. The chain employs TRBV6-1 and TRBJ1-4; TRBD1 agrees at 8 bases. CDR1 is MNHNS and CDR2 is SASEGT in the germline V gene. V was clipped by 7 bases and J by 2 bases; unmatched bases: 9. CDR3 length: 16 residues. DNA of the CDR3: TGTGCCAGCAAACCCCAGGGGGCGCGGACTAATGAAAAACTGTTTTTT. Protein: CASKPQGARTNEKLFF.

This clonotype came up once. At one end the junction does not follow the germline gene, possibly because of a read error. This chain links TRBV7-2 with TRBJ2-6; D ambiguous. This CDR3 is built from 17 residues. Germline assignment: CDR1 SGHTA and CDR2 FQGNSA. CDR3 in DNA: TGTGCCAGCAGTTTAGCCCACCGGAGCTCTGGGGCCAACGTCCTGACTTTC. Its translation is CASSLAHRSSGANVLTF.

This clonotype was observed a few times. The rearrangement joins TRBV6-2 or TRBV6-3 to TRBJ2-1, with TRBD1 matching over 7 bases. The CDR3 covers 13 residues. The germline V gene encodes CDR1 MNHEY and CDR2 SVGEGT. Germline trimming cut 8 bases from V and 2 bases from J; bases unmatched to any gene: 3. CDR3 in amino acids: CASGTATYNEQFF. CDR3 in DNA: TGTGCCAGCGGGACAGCTACCTACAATGAGCAGTTCTTC.

This clonotype was detected only a few times. V usage is TRBV25-1 and J usage is TRBJ1-1; D gene ambiguous. The CDR3 sequence is 13 residues long. Between the trimmed V and J ends, which lost 0 bases and 3 bases, there was a span of 5 bases. The germline CDR1 and CDR2 sequences are MGHDK and SYGVNS. The CDR3 spells CASSEYFHTEAFF. Written as DNA, the CDR3 is TGTGCCAGCAGTGAATACTTTCACACTGAAGCTTTCTTT.

The chain is built from TRBV3-1 and TRBJ2-7; D unclear. Trimming removed 0 bases from V and 1 base from J, with 7 bases in between. This CDR3 has 14 residues. CDR1 is LGHDT and CDR2 is YNNKEL in the germline V gene (reference sequence). The CDR3 loop reads CASSQEVESYEQYF. The CDR3 bases are TGTGCCAGCAGCCAAGAGGTAGAATCCTACGAGCAGTACTTC.

The CDR3 region is CASSSRQGRVYEQYF. The CDR3 DNA sequence: TGTGCCAGCAGTTCGCGACAGGGGAGGGTCTACGAGCAGTACTTC. This chain connects TRBV6-6 to TRBJ2-7; maybe TRBD1 (8 bases). Trimming stripped 4 bases from V and 3 bases from J, with 16 bases between. This CDR3 region has 15 residues. CDR1 is MNHNY and CDR2 is SVGAGI in the germline V gene (reference sequence).

This clonotype was counted a few times. The CDR3 sequence is CSVATSGGLGDTQYF. The DNA of the CDR3 is TGCAGCGTTGCGACTAGCGGGGGGCTGGGGGATACGCAGTATTTT. This chain connects TRBV29-1 to TRBJ2-3, with 13 bases identical to TRBD2. Trimming took 4 bases from V and 6 from J; bases not matched to a gene: 7. The CDR3 extends over 15 amino acids. Looked up from germline, CDR1 is SQVTM and CDR2 is ANQGSEA.